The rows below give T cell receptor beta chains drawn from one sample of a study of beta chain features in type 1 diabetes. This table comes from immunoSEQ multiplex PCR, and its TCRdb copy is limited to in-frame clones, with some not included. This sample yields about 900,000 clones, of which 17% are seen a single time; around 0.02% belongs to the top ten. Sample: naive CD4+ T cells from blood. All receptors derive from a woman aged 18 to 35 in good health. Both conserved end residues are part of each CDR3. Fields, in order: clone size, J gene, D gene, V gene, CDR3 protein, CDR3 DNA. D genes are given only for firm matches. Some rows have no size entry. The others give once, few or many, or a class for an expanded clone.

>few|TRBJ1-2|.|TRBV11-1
CASSSPDSYGYTF
TGTGCCAGCAGCTCACCCGACAGCTATGGCTACACCTTC
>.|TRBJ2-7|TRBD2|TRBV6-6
CASRGTSGSYEQYF
TGTGCCAGCCGCGGGACTAGCGGGAGCTACGAGCAGTACTTC
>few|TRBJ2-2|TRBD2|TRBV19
CASSIGLAVTGELFF
TGTGCCAGTAGTATCGGACTAGCGGTCACCGGGGAGCTGTTTTTT
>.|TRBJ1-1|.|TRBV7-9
CASSSDQSDTEAFF
TGTGCCAGCAGCTCCGACCAATCAGACACTGAAGCTTTCTTT
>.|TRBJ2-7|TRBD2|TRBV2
CASSREGEQYF
TGTGCCAGCAGTCGGGAGGGGGAGCAGTACTTC
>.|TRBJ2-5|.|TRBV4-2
CASSPTDKETQYF
TGTGCCAGCAGCCCGACGGATAAAGAGACCCAGTACTTC
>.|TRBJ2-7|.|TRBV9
CASSVDFGTYEQYF
TGTGCCAGCAGCGTAGATTTTGGGACCTACGAGCAGTACTTC
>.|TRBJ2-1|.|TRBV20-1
CMFSSYNEQFF
TGCATGTTTAGCTCCTACAATGAGCAGTTCTTC
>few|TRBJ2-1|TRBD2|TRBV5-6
CASSLIPSGSLYEQFF
TGTGCCAGCAGCTTGATTCCTAGCGGGAGCTTATATGAGCAGTTCTTC
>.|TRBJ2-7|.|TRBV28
CASSHPAARRDSYEQYF
TGTGCCAGCAGTCACCCCGCCGCGCGGAGGGATTCCTACGAGCAGTACTTC
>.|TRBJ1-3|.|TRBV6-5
CASSPGQTGNTIYF
TGTGCCAGCAGCCCCGGACAAACTGGAAACACCATATATTTT
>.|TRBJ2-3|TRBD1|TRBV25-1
CASSPGPGQGADTQYF
TGTGCCAGCAGCCCAGGGCCGGGACAGGGGGCAGATACGCAGTATTTT
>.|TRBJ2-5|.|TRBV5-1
CASSLGLVQETQYF
TGCGCCAGCAGCTTGGGACTAGTCCAAGAGACCCAGTACTTC
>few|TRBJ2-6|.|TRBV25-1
CASGIAGANVLTF
TGTGCCAGCGGAATTGCGGGGGCCAACGTCCTGACTTTC
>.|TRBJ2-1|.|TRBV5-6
CASSLDPPHAYNEQFF
TGTGCCAGCAGCCTGGACCCCCCGCATGCCTACAATGAGCAGTTCTTC
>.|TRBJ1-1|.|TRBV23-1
CASSQSRAGLSMNTEAFF
TGCGCCAGCAGTCAATCGCGGGCGGGCCTGAGCATGAACACTGAAGCTTTCTTT
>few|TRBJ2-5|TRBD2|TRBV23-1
CARSLRGEETQYF
TGCGCCAGGAGCCTACGGGGGGAAGAGACCCAGTACTTC
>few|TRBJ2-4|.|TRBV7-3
CASSYSGTENIQYF
TGTGCCAGCAGCTATTCAGGGACGGAAAACATTCAGTACTTC
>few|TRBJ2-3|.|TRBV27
CASSLQGARADTQYF
TGTGCCAGCAGTTTGCAAGGGGCGCGTGCAGATACGCAGTATTTT
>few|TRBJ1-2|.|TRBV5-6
CASSGGPLNYGYTF
TGTGCCAGCAGCGGCGGGCCGCTGAACTATGGCTACACCTTC
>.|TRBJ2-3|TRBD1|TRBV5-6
CASSATGASTDTQYF
TGTGCCAGCAGCGCAACAGGGGCTAGCACAGATACGCAGTATTTT
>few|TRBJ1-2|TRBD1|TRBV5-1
CASSKTGDYGYTF
TGCGCCAGCAGCAAAACAGGGGACTATGGCTACACCTTC
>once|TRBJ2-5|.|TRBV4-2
CASSAVYQETQYF
TGTGCCAGCAGCGCGGTGTACCAAGAGACCCAGTACTTC
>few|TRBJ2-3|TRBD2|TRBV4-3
CASSHGLAGYTDTQYF
TGCGCCAGCAGCCACGGACTAGCGGGGTACACAGATACGCAGTATTTT
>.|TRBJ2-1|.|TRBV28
CASSLPGSAGPYNEQFF
TGTGCCAGCAGTCTGCCCGGTAGTGCGGGACCGTACAATGAGCAGTTCTTC
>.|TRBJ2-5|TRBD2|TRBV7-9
CASSLGGTSAQETQYF
TGTGCCAGCAGCTTAGGAGGGACTAGCGCACAAGAGACCCAGTACTTC
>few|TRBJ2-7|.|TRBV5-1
CASSLDRDPYEQYF
TGCGCCAGCAGCTTGGACAGGGATCCCTACGAGCAGTACTTC
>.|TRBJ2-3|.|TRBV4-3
CASSQGPVGTDTQYF
TGCGCCAGCAGCCAAGGACCCGTGGGCACAGATACGCAGTATTTT
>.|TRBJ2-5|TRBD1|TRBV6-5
CASSYSDRASETQYF
TGTGCCAGCAGTTACTCTGACAGGGCTTCGGAGACCCAGTACTTC
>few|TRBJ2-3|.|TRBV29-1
CSISPWRGSPSTDTQYF
TGCAGCATCTCGCCGTGGAGGGGCTCCCCTAGCACAGATACGCAGTATTTT
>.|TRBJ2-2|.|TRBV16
CASSQSARVTGELFF
TGTGCCAGCAGCCAATCAGCCAGGGTAACCGGGGAGCTGTTTTTT
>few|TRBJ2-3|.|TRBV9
CASSASTGTQYF
TGTGCCAGCAGCGCAAGTACAGGGACGCAGTATTTT
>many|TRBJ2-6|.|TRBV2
CASSDGVSGANVLTF
TGTGCCAGCAGTGACGGAGTTTCTGGGGCCAACGTCCTGACTTTC
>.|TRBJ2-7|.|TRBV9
CASSVAFGGEQYF
TGTGCCAGCAGCGTAGCATTCGGAGGGGAGCAGTACTTC
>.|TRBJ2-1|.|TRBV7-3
CASSLKGRPNNEQFF
TGTGCCAGCAGCTTAAAGGGAAGGCCTAACAATGAGCAGTTCTTC
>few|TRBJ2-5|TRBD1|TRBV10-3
CAISDGRNRGSETQYF
TGTGCCATCAGTGACGGTCGGAACAGGGGGTCTGAGACCCAGTACTTC
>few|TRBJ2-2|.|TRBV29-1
CSVARVSGELFF
TGCAGCGTTGCCCGGGTCTCCGGGGAGCTGTTTTTT
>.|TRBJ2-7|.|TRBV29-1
CSVVGASYEQYF
TGCAGCGTTGTAGGGGCCTCCTACGAGCAGTACTTC
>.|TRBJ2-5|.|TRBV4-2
CASSQDLRVSNPETQYF
TGTGCCAGCAGCCAAGACCTGCGGGTCTCCAACCCAGAGACCCAGTACTTC
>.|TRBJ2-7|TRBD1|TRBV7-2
CASSYGTGHYEQYF
TGTGCCAGCAGCTACGGGACAGGCCACTACGAGCAGTACTTC
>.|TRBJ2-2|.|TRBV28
CAIGSGELFF
TGTGCCATAGGGTCCGGGGAGCTGTTTTTT
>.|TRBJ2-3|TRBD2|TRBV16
CASSRTRVPLAGVTDTQYF
TGTGCCAGCAGCCGGACAAGGGTCCCTCTAGCGGGAGTAACAGATACGCAGTATTTT
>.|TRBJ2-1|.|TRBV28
CASSLRMAGSSSYNEQFF
TGTGCCAGCAGTTTAAGGATGGCAGGCTCAAGCTCCTACAATGAGCAGTTCTTC